The TCR beta chain under discussion was sequenced for a study of T cell repertoires in cytomegalovirus infection (dated by TCRdb to about 2019). Study-wide context: Donor HLA type was relevant to the analysis, as public TCR beta signatures indicated carriage of CMV infection together with the matching HLA type.

This clonotype came up many times. Its recognized antigen is unknown. No per-base quality is available; no much larger clone lies one base away. These reads were obtained on an Illumina HiSeq 1500. TCRdb handled the public reads itself, with Q25 trimming in fastp and clone calling in MiXCR, and kept productive beta chains. Rows are combined by CDR3 protein, so each entry shows the most common genes and DNA. For this sample the table gives tens of thousands of distinct CDR3 sequences, of which approximately 22% were detected only once. About a fifth of the sample lies in the top ten. Points the paper makes about the study in general: In both this cohort and an independent roughly 330-donor cohort, the cumulative frequency of public TCR beta family members distinguished carriers of CMV infection plus the relevant HLA type. The ex vivo response was dominated by HLA-C-restricted CMV-specific TCR beta clonotypes, which also provided the single most frequent clonotype in two of eight donors.

Germline trimming amounts to 8 bases on V and 4 bases on J, with 14 as the count of junction bases outside the gene matches. The CDR3 starts with the cysteine, ends with the phenylalanine, and has 15 residues. Only the CDR3 DNA stays, 45 bases, in frame from base 1. The CDR1 and CDR2 encoded by the germline V gene are SGHDT and YYEEEE. This clonotype was obtained from a human donor in good health (CMV status not recorded). Some clones in this sample may be carry-over from other donors' samples. The chain is made from TRBV5-6 and TRBJ1-2; TRBD1 agrees with 7 junctional bases. Sample: PBMCs, sequenced either directly or after in vitro stimulation (not recorded which). The DNA sequence is as follows: TGTGCCAGTACACCAGGGGGAACCGGGAGCTATGGCTACACCTTC. Its product reads: CASTPGGTGSYGYTF.